The clone carrying this TCR beta chain was picked up a small number of times. Its antigen is as yet unknown. This specimen comes from a study of T-cell memory formation after mild COVID-19. Study-wide background: Most TCR clusters belonged to a single donor. The study's findings and limits: Pre-infection memory carried some responding clones, suggesting that cross-reactive memory joined.

Germline CDR1 reads SGHAT; CDR2 reads FQNNGV. CDR3 length: 13 residues. V was cut by 8 bases and J by 2 bases, with 7 bases left in between. TCR alpha and TCR beta cDNA libraries with sample barcodes and UMIs came from 5'RACE using constant-segment primers. TCRdb used MiXCR to reprocess the 5' RACE reads, holding one entry per CDR3 protein. The top ten clones hold 22% of a sample with some 250,000 distinct CDR3 sequences, around 10% of them seen once. The specimen sequenced was PBMCs or a T cell subset sorted from them (not recorded which). V usage is TRBV11-2 and J usage is TRBJ2-6, with D perhaps matching TRBD2 (5 bases). This receptor was obtained from a man between 18 and 29 years old who had mild COVID-19 (a few samples of this study predate the infection). Cell type and time point are not known. The CDR3 nucleotides read TGTGCCAGCGTCGGGACTGGGGCCAACGTCCTGACTTTC. The encoded protein is CASVGTGANVLTF.